Listed here are 8 T cell receptor beta chains from one sample, sequenced in a study of blood T cells in healthy people across ages. Primed by a sample-barcoded 5' primer and a J-beta primer mix, a second PCR proceeded for about 7 to 11 cycles. TCRdb recomputed calls from the 5' RACE reads with MiXCR, one row per CDR3 protein. This table has 700,000 to 950,000 distinct CDR3 sequences, roughly 44% appearing once. Sequenced material: blood. These receptors originate from an older woman in good health.

The chain is built from TRBV7-2 and TRBJ1-1; D unclear. The CDR3 has 12 amino acids. CDR1 and CDR2 from the germline V gene are SGHTA and FQGNSA. V lost 5 bases to trimming and J lost 5 bases, with 9 bases between them. For the CDR3, the DNA is TGTGCCAGCAGCCCGTTTCCTACTGAAGCTTTCTTT. It is translated as CASSPFPTEAFF.

This clonotype has only a few counts. This chain uses TRBV20-1 with TRBJ2-7; D unclear. The tail of the sequence fits TRBJ2-5 better, so the J call may be wrong. The V gene's germline CDR1 is DFQATT and CDR2 SNEGSKA (reference sequence). The CDR3 is made up of 13 amino acids. CDR3 sequence reads: CSASGRLRETQYF. CDR3 sequence (DNA): TGCAGTGCTAGTGGACGGCTTAGGGAGACCCAGTACTTC.

This clonotype showed up just a few times. The chain links TRBV20-1 to TRBJ2-5; 10 bases fit TRBD1. Germline assignment: CDR1 DFQATT and CDR2 SNEGSKA (reference sequence). This CDR3 has 18 amino acids. J lost 3 bases, V lost 5 bases, and 18 bases had no gene match. CDR3 sequence (DNA): TGCAGTGCTGCCGGGACAGGGGTGTATCATGTGGGGGAAGAGACCCAGTACTTC. Translating it yields CSAAGTGVYHVGEETQYF.

The chain combines TRBV5-1 with TRBJ2-7; the match to TRBD1 covers 8 bases. This CDR3 comprises 13 residues. The V and J ends lost 4 bases and 6 bases, in that order; junction bases with no gene match: 6. Germline lookup yields CDR1 SGHRS and CDR2 YFSETQ. The CDR3 DNA is TGCGCCAGCAGCGCTGGACAGGGCGCCGAGCAGTACTTC. As protein: CASSAGQGAEQYF.

This chain joins TRBV29-1 and TRBJ1-2, with D perhaps matching TRBD1 (6 bases). V was clipped by 5 bases and J by 6 bases, with 13 bases between them. The CDR3 is 12 amino acids. CDR1 is SQVTM and CDR2 is ANQGSEA in the germline V gene. CDR3: CSVPRGANGYTF. The DNA for the CDR3 is TGCAGCGTTCCCCGGGGGGCGAATGGCTACACCTTC.

Details on this clonotype: A much larger clone is a single base away; this may be a read error. This chain links TRBV29-1 with TRBJ2-4; D is uncertain. The J call could be wrong; TRBJ2-7 is a better fit for the DNA end. Germline CDR1 SQVTM, CDR2 ANQGSEA. This CDR3 comprises 13 residues. The CDR3 DNA is TGCAGCGTTGATGGGGTAGCAGCCGACGAGCAGTACTTC. It specifies CSVDGVAADEQYF.

The rearrangement joins TRBV7-2 to TRBJ1-2; no clear D gene. Trimming removed 5 bases at V and 0 bases at J, with 13 bases between. The CDR3 totals 15 residues. Per germline, CDR1 SGHTA and CDR2 FQGNSA. CDR3 DNA: TGTGCCAGCAGCCCCGTAGAGGAGTCTAACTATGGCTACACCTTC. Protein product: CASSPVEESNYGYTF.

The chain uses TRBV9 and TRBJ1-4, with D tentatively TRBD1 (5 bases). V lost 0 bases and J lost 5, with 14 bases in between. Per the germline V gene, CDR1 is SGDLS and CDR2 is YYNGEE. The CDR3 loop spans 16 amino acids. The CDR3 DNA reads as TGTGCCAGCAGCGTAGGCGTGTCGGACAAAAATGAAAAACTGTTTTTT. Residues: CASSVGVSDKNEKLFF.